A selection of T cell receptor beta chains follows, all from one sample in a study of blood T cell repertoires in COVID-19. Clones were read by immunoSEQ multiplex PCR, and TCRdb kept only the in-frame ones, dropping some. The table shows about 46,000 clones, with about 87% occurring only once. The sequenced material came from peripheral blood. These receptor sequences come from a man between 45 and 60 years old with acute or convalescent COVID-19. CDR3s include the opening cysteine and the closing phenylalanine or tryptophan.

j_call v_call cdr3_aa
TRBJ2-7 TRBV3-1/TRBV3-2 CASSQGATGDYEQYF
TRBJ1-2 TRBV19 CASSLQMGLYGYTF
TRBJ2-1 TRBV9 CASSDRGVAGTSYNEQFF
TRBJ2-3 TRBV5-4 CASSLPSGADTQYF
TRBJ2-7 TRBV10-2 CATRDRGREQYF
TRBJ2-1 TRBV18 CASSPSGKVLNEQFF
TRBJ2-1 TRBV14 CASSQLAGLRSEQFF
TRBJ1-1 TRBV5-1 CASSVTGQEGTEAFF
TRBJ2-3 TRBV19 CASTLPPGDTQYF
TRBJ1-1 TRBV12-3/TRBV12-4 CASRPGREEAFF
TRBJ1-2 TRBV27 CASSLSGGTDAYGYTF
TRBJ2-5 TRBV12-3/TRBV12-4 CASSFWGDETQYF
TRBJ2-5 TRBV7-3 CASSLIGRVGGETQYF
TRBJ1-5 TRBV11-2 CASSRTGGSNQPQHF
TRBJ2-7 TRBV6-2/TRBV6-3 CASSYELRYSSYYEQYF
TRBJ2-3 TRBV6-4 CASSIAASRTDTQYF
TRBJ1-5 TRBV28 CASSSPGQTYSNQPQHF
TRBJ2-3 TRBV9 CASSAVGGAKDTQYF
TRBJ1-1 TRBV28 CASSLTGPPNTEAFF
TRBJ1-2 TRBV5-1 CASSHDIPGQVPAGEYGYTF
TRBJ1-2 TRBV5-6 CASSFGDTNYGYTF
TRBJ1-1 TRBV19 CASTTGARTEAFF
TRBJ2-1 TRBV9 CASSGLAGVSNEQFF
TRBJ2-7 TRBV3-1/TRBV3-2 CASSQGLPGSYEQYF
TRBJ1-5 TRBV15 CATSRGSRGNQPQHF
TRBJ1-6 TRBV3-1/TRBV3-2 CASSTMTDYNSPLHF
TRBJ2-7 TRBV6-5 CASSPQGGRPYEQYF
TRBJ1-1 TRBV19 CASSIGTGLGTEAFF
TRBJ2-3 TRBV5-4 CASSNRPSSTDTQYF
TRBJ1-1 TRBV7-8 CASSSNRDTEAFF
TRBJ1-5 TRBV19 CASSGTGNQPQHF
TRBJ1-1 TRBV7-6 CASSFTTSTEAFF
TRBJ2-7 TRBV6-5 CASSWTSGSYEQYF
TRBJ2-7 TRBV19 CASRAGGVYEQYF
TRBJ2-1 TRBV29-1 CSVEDALLNEQFF
TRBJ2-3 TRBV12-3/TRBV12-4 CASTLTGGDTQYF
TRBJ1-1 TRBV19 CASSSAPGQMNTEAFF
TRBJ1-2 TRBV30 CAWKGYYGYTF
TRBJ1-2 TRBV24-1 CATSAAGFSSGGYTF
TRBJ1-4 TRBV25-1 CASRGNTGGGNEKLFF
TRBJ2-1 TRBV10-2 CASSEGQGRKFF
TRBJ2-7 TRBV5-1 CASSFTGDSYEQYF
TRBJ2-1 TRBV11-2 CASSLDMSYNEQFF
TRBJ2-7 TRBV7-8 CASSRALASYEQYF
TRBJ2-1 TRBV18 CASSPTTDSYNEQFF
TRBJ2-1 TRBV7-6 CASSLSYDYHNEQFF
TRBJ1-5 TRBV19 CASTHTQGQPQHF
TRBJ2-1 TRBV19 CASSPPPGAYNEQFF